This T cell receptor (beta chain) is from a study of tumor and adjacent non-tumor tissue in lung cancer. Findings and limits, study-wide: In normal lung, the top 100 clones were significantly more dominant than in tumor. Compared with tumor, normal lung showed significantly lower TCR diversity.

Details on this clonotype: Its specificity is unknown. The CDR3 carries no conserved terminal phenylalanine or tryptophan, so it likely arises from a read error.

The template was RNA from unsorted bulk tissue. Three rounds of nested PCR, following a modified ARM-PCR protocol, produced the TCRbeta library. TCRdb used MiXCR to reprocess the multiplex PCR reads, holding one entry per CDR3 protein. The sample consists of approximately 71,000 distinct CDR3 sequences, about 60% of them appearing once. CDR1 and CDR2 (germline): SGHAT, FQNNGV. The CDR3 extends over 16 amino acids. The specimen was lung tumor tissue. The source is a man in his fifties with non-small cell lung cancer. The chain couples TRBV11-2 to TRBJ2-3, with D perhaps TRBD1 or TRBD2 (5 bases each). CDR3 residues: CASSLGGLSSIDTQYS. CDR3 DNA sequence: TGTGCCAGCAGCTTAGGGGGGTTGTCTAGCATAGATACGCAGTATTCT.